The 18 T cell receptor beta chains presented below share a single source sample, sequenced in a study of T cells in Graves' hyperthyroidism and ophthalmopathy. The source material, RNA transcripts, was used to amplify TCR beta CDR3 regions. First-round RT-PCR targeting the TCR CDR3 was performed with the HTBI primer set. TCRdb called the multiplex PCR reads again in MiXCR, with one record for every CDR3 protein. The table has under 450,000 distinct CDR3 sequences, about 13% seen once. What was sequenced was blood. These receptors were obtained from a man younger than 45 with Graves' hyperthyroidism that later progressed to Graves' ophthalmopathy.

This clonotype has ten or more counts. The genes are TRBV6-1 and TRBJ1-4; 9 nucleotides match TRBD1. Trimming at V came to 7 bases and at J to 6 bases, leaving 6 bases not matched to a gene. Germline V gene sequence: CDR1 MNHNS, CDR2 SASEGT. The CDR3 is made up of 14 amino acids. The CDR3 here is CASNLGTGHEKLFF. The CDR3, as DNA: TGTGCCAGCAATCTCGGGACAGGGCATGAAAAACTGTTTTTT.

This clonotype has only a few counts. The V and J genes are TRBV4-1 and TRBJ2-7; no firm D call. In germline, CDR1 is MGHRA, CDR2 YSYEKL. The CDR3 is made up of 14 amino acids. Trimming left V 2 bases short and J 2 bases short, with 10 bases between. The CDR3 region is CASSQPTATYEQYF. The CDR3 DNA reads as TGCGCCAGCAGCCAACCGACGGCTACCTACGAGCAGTACTTC.

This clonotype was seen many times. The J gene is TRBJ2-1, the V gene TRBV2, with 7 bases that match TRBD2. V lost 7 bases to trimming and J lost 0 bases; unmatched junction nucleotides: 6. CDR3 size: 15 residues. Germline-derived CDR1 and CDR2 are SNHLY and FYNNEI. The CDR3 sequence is CASNSGALSYNEQFF. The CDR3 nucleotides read TGTGCCAGCAACAGCGGGGCTCTCTCCTACAATGAGCAGTTCTTC.

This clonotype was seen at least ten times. CDR3 DNA sequence: TGTGCCAGCAGCTTGGCCTTAACAGGGATCGGCAATCAGCCCCAGCATTTT. Translating it yields CASSLALTGIGNQPQHF. This chain connects TRBV5-5 to TRBJ1-5; maybe TRBD1 (6 bases). The CDR3 has 17 residues. Trimming pared 0 bases from V and 2 bases from J, leaving 15 bases between. The germline CDR1 and CDR2 sequences are SGHKS and YYEKEE (reference sequence).

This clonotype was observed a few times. The CDR3 loop is CALHRDINQPQHF. DNA for the CDR3: TGTGCCCTCCACCGGGACATCAATCAGCCCCAGCATTTT. The rearrangement uses TRBV30 and TRBJ1-5; TRBD1 is a possible D gene (6 bases). The V gene's germline CDR1 is GTSNPN and CDR2 SVGIG (reference sequence). There are 13 residues in the CDR3. Trimming pared 8 bases from V and 3 bases from J, leaving 14 bases between. The whole variable domain, remainder taken from reference TRBV30 and TRBJ1-5, is SQTIHQWPATLVQPVGSPLSLECTVEGTSNPNLYWYRQAAGRGLQLLFYSVGIGQISSEVPQNLSASRPQDRQFILSSKKLLLSDSGFYLCALHRDINQPQHFGDGTRLSIL.

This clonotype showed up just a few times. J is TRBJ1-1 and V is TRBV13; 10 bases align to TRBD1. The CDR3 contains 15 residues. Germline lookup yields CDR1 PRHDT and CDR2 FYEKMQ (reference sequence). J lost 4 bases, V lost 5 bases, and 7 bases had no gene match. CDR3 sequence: CASSADRGRSTEAFF. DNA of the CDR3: TGTGCCAGCAGCGCCGACAGGGGGCGATCCACTGAAGCTTTCTTT.

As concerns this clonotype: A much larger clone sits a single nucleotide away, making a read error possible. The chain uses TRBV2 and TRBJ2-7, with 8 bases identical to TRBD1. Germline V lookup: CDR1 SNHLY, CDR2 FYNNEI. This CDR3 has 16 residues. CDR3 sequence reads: CGSSELWAGGKNEQYF. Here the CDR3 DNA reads TGTGGCAGCAGTGAACTGTGGGCAGGGGGCAAGAACGAGCAGTACTTC. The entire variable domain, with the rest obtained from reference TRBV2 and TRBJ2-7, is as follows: EPEVTQTPSHQVTQMGQEVILRCVPISNHLYFYWYRQILGQKVEFLVSFYNNEISEKSEIFDDQFSVERPDGSNFTLKIRSTKLEDSAMYFCGSSELWAGGKNEQYFGPGTRLTVT.

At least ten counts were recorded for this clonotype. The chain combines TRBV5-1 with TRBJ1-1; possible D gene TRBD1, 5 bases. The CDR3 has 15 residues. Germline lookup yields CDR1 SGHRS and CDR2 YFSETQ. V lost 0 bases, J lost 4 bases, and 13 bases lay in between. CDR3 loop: CASSLDGGVGTEAFF. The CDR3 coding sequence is TGCGCCAGCAGCTTGGATGGGGGGGTGGGCACTGAAGCTTTCTTT.

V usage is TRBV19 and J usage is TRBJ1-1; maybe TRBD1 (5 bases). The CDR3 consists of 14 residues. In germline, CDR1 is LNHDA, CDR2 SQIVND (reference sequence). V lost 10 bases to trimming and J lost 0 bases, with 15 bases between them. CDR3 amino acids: CAILRGSMNTEAFF. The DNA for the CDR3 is TGTGCCATCTTGAGGGGCAGCATGAACACTGAAGCTTTCTTT.

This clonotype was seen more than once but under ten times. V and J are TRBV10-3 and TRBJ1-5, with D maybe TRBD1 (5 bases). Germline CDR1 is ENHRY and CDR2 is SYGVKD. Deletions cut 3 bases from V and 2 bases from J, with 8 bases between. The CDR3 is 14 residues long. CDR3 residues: CAISEWGGNQPQHF. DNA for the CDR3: TGTGCCATCAGTGAATGGGGGGGCAATCAGCCCCAGCATTTT.

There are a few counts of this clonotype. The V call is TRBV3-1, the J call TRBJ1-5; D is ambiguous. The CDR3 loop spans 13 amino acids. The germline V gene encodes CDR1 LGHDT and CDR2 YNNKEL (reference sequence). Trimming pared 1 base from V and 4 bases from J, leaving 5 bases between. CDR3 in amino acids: CASSQGVNQPQHF. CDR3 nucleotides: TGTGCCAGCAGCCAAGGGGTGAATCAGCCCCAGCATTTT. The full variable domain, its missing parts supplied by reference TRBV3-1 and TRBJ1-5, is DTAVSQTPKYLVTQMGNDKSIKCEQNLGHDTMYWYKQDSKKFLKIMFSYNNKELIINETVPNRFSPKSPDKAHLNLHINSLELGDSAVYFCASSQGVNQPQHFGDGTRLSIL.

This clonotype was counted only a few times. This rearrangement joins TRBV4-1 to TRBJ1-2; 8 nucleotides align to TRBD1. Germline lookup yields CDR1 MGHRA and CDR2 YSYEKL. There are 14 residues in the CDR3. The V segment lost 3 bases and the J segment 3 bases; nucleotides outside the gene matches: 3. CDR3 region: CASSHLDRDYGYTF. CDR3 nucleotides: TGCGCCAGCAGCCATCTGGACAGGGACTATGGCTACACCTTC.

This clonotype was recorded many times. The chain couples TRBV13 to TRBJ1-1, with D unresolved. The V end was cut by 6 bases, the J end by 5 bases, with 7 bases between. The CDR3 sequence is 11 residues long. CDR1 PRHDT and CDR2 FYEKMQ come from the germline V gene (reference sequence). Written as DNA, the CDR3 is TGTGCCAGCAGGAAGGGAACTGAAGCTTTCTTT. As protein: CASRKGTEAFF.

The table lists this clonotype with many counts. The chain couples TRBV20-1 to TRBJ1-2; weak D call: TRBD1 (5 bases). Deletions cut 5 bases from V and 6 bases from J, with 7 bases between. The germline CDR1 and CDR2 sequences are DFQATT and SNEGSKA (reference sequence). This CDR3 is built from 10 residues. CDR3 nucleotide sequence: TGCAGTGCTCCCAGGGATGGCTACACCTTC. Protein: CSAPRDGYTF.

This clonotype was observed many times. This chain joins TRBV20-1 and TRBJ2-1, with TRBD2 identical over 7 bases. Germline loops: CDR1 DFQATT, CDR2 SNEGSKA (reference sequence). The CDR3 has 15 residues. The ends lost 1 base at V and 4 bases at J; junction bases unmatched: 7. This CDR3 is CSARGFGRGYNEQFF. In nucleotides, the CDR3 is TGCAGTGCTAGAGGGTTTGGGAGGGGTTACAATGAGCAGTTCTTC.

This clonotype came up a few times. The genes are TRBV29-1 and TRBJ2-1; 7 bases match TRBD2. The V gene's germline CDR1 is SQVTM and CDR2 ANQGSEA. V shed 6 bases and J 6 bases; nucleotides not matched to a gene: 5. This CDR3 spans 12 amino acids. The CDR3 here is CSVGREGNEQFF. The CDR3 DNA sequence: TGCAGCGTCGGCAGGGAGGGCAATGAGCAGTTCTTC.

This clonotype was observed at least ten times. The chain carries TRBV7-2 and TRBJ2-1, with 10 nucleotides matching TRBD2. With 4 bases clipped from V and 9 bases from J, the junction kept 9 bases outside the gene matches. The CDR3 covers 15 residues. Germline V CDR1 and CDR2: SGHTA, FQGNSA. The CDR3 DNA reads TGTGCCAGCAGCTGGAAGAGCGGGGGGGCAGGTGAGCAGTTCTTC. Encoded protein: CASSWKSGGAGEQFF.

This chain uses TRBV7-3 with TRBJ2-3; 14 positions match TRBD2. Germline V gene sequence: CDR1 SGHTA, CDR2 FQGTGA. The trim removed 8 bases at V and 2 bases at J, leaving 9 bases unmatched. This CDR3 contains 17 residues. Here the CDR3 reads CASGWTSGGHVTDTQYF. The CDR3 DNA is TGTGCCAGCGGCTGGACTAGCGGGGGGCATGTCACAGATACGCAGTATTTT.